This T cell receptor (beta chain) comes out of a study of vaccination effects on CD4 cells after COVID-19. Whole-study findings and limits: Long after vaccination, the clones induced by infection and by vaccine shrank markedly in size.

Between the trimmed V and J ends, which lost 5 bases and 3 bases, there was a span of 9 bases. This CDR3 has 13 residues. The germline CDR1 and CDR2 sequences are SEHNR and FQNEAQ (reference sequence). Data came from immunoSEQ multiplex PCR; TCRdb stores just in-frame clones and leaves some out. The sample has 50,000 to 65,000 clones, 73% seen once; the top ten hold 1% to 1.5%. Expansion with viral peptide pools was applied to antigen-specific CD4+ T cells by the ViraFEST assay prior to sequencing. Researchers isolated CD4+ T cells once less than twelve days of culture had elapsed. Participants each got two BNT162b2 or mRNA-1273 vaccine doses. Turning to this clone: As yet, its antigen is unknown.

V is TRBV7-9 and J is TRBJ2-3; D uncertain. Sequenced here: CD4+ T cells from PBMCs cultured with HCoV-229E spike peptides, sampled after COVID-19 vaccination. This clonotype was obtained from a human donor who received a COVID-19 vaccine. The CDR3 DNA is TGTGCCAGCAGCGAGAGTGCAACAGATACGCAGTATTTT. It codes for CASSESATDTQYF.